Listed below are T cell receptor beta chains from one sample, sequenced in a study of blood T cell repertoires in COVID-19. The assay was immunoSEQ multiplex PCR, and TCRdb's table has in-frame clones only and misses some. The repertoire holds about 380,000 clones, with 85% to 90% as singletons. Sequencing was done on a sample of PBMCs or T cells enriched from blood (not recorded which). Receptors originate from a woman under 30 who had recovered from COVID-19. Each CDR3 is given with its conserved first and last residue. A D gene is named only where the DNA matches it firmly. A row's size may be missing; if present it is once, few, many or a size class.

clone_size: .
d_call: .
v_call: TRBV2
j_call: TRBJ1-3
cdr3_nt: TGTGCCAGTTTCCAGGGCAGTCTTGGAAACACCATATATTTT
cdr3_aa: CASFQGSLGNTIYF

clone_size: few
d_call: .
v_call: TRBV4-3
j_call: TRBJ1-3
cdr3_nt: TGCGCCAGCAGCCAAGATAATACGAAGGACAGCTCTGGAAACACCATATATTTT
cdr3_aa: CASSQDNTKDSSGNTIYF

clone_size: .
d_call: .
v_call: TRBV6-5
j_call: TRBJ2-3
cdr3_nt: TGTGCCAGCAGTTGGCTCTATACGACAGCCGATACGCAGTATTTT
cdr3_aa: CASSWLYTTADTQYF

clone_size: .
d_call: TRBD2
v_call: TRBV4-1
j_call: TRBJ2-1
cdr3_nt: TGCGCCAGCAGCCAAGGCCGGGGGGGCCTACCCTCCTACAATGAGCAGTTCTTC
cdr3_aa: CASSQGRGGLPSYNEQFF

clone_size: many
d_call: .
v_call: TRBV4-1
j_call: TRBJ1-6
cdr3_nt: TGCGCCAGCAGCCAAGTCCCGGGGGGGCGTCCTAATTCACCCCTCCACTTT
cdr3_aa: CASSQVPGGRPNSPLHF

clone_size: .
d_call: .
v_call: TRBV3-1/TRBV3-2
j_call: TRBJ1-2
cdr3_nt: TGTGCCAGCAGCCATCTACAGGGTCGTGGCTACACCTTC
cdr3_aa: CASSHLQGRGYTF

clone_size: .
d_call: TRBD1
v_call: TRBV5-1
j_call: TRBJ1-2
cdr3_nt: TGCGCCAGCAATTCCGGGACAGGAATCTATGGCTACACCTTC
cdr3_aa: CASNSGTGIYGYTF

clone_size: .
d_call: .
v_call: TRBV5-4
j_call: TRBJ1-2
cdr3_nt: TGTGCCAGCAGCCAAACCGGAGGCTATGGCTACACCTTC
cdr3_aa: CASSQTGGYGYTF

clone_size: .
d_call: TRBD1
v_call: TRBV18
j_call: TRBJ1-4
cdr3_nt: TGTGCCAGCTCACGGACAGGGGGCGATGAAAAACTGTTTTTT
cdr3_aa: CASSRTGGDEKLFF

clone_size: .
d_call: .
v_call: TRBV19
j_call: TRBJ1-1
cdr3_nt: TGTGCCAGTAGTACCCAGGGAATTATGAACACTGAAGCTTTCTTT
cdr3_aa: CASSTQGIMNTEAFF

clone_size: .
d_call: .
v_call: TRBV9
j_call: TRBJ1-1
cdr3_nt: TGTGCCAGCAGCCCCCCGCCGGGCACTGAAGCTTTCTTT
cdr3_aa: CASSPPPGTEAFF

clone_size: .
d_call: .
v_call: TRBV10-3
j_call: TRBJ2-7
cdr3_nt: TGTGCCATCAGTGACGCGGTTACAACTCCCTACGAGCAGTACTTC
cdr3_aa: CAISDAVTTPYEQYF

clone_size: .
d_call: .
v_call: TRBV18
j_call: TRBJ1-5
cdr3_nt: TGTGCCAGCTCAATAGCCACTGGTCCCCAGCCCCAGCATTTT
cdr3_aa: CASSIATGPQPQHF

clone_size: .
d_call: TRBD1
v_call: TRBV5-6
j_call: TRBJ1-6
cdr3_nt: TGTGCCAGCAGCTTACGACAGGGAGTTAGTAATTCACCCCTCCACTTT
cdr3_aa: CASSLRQGVSNSPLHF

clone_size: .
d_call: TRBD1
v_call: TRBV7-3
j_call: TRBJ2-7
cdr3_nt: TGTGCCAGCAGCTTAGCGGGACAGGGGCCCTACGAGCAGTACTTC
cdr3_aa: CASSLAGQGPYEQYF

clone_size: .
d_call: TRBD1
v_call: TRBV30
j_call: TRBJ2-7
cdr3_nt: TGTGCCTGGAGTGTAACAGGACAGGGGGCGTACGAGCAGTACTTC
cdr3_aa: CAWSVTGQGAYEQYF

clone_size: .
d_call: .
v_call: TRBV6-5
j_call: TRBJ1-2
cdr3_nt: TGTGCCAGCAGGAAGCAAGGAGGGCCTAACTATGGCTACACCTTC
cdr3_aa: CASRKQGGPNYGYTF

clone_size: .
d_call: TRBD1
v_call: TRBV12-5
j_call: TRBJ1-1
cdr3_nt: TGTGCTAGTGGTTTGGTAGGGGGCTTTCCGAAAGGAAACACTGAAGCTTTCTTT
cdr3_aa: CASGLVGGFPKGNTEAFF

clone_size: .
d_call: TRBD1
v_call: TRBV27
j_call: TRBJ1-6
cdr3_nt: TGTGCCAGCAGTGCAGGGACAGGGGGGTTCGCCCCCCTCCACTTT
cdr3_aa: CASSAGTGGFAPLHF

clone_size: .
d_call: TRBD1
v_call: TRBV5-1
j_call: TRBJ1-2
cdr3_nt: TGCGCCAGCAGCTCGACAGGGGGGGTAGACTATGGCTACACCTTC
cdr3_aa: CASSSTGGVDYGYTF

clone_size: .
d_call: .
v_call: TRBV7-9
j_call: TRBJ1-1
cdr3_nt: TGTGCCAGCAGCTTTGGAGGTTTGGGTGACGGAGCTTTCTTT
cdr3_aa: CASSFGGLGDGAFF

clone_size: .
d_call: TRBD1
v_call: TRBV2
j_call: TRBJ2-7
cdr3_nt: TGTGCCACCCGGACAGGGGTAGGGGAGCAGTACTTC
cdr3_aa: CATRTGVGEQYF

clone_size: .
d_call: .
v_call: TRBV4-3
j_call: TRBJ1-2
cdr3_nt: TGCGCCAGCAGCGAAGGGTTGCAGGGGAACTATGGCTACACCTTC
cdr3_aa: CASSEGLQGNYGYTF

clone_size: .
d_call: TRBD2
v_call: TRBV11-3
j_call: TRBJ2-7
cdr3_nt: TGTGCCAGCAGCATAGATTCGGGGGGTCTCGGTGAGCAGTACTTC
cdr3_aa: CASSIDSGGLGEQYF

clone_size: .
d_call: .
v_call: TRBV5-4
j_call: TRBJ2-7
cdr3_nt: TGTGCCAGCAGCTTGAGCCAGCAGGGATTCGGCCCCTACGAGCAGTACTTC
cdr3_aa: CASSLSQQGFGPYEQYF

clone_size: .
d_call: .
v_call: TRBV9
j_call: TRBJ1-1
cdr3_nt: TGTGCCAGCAGCGTAGGGACAGATTCCCGTAGATCGGAAGCTTTCTTT
cdr3_aa: CASSVGTDSRRSEAFF

clone_size: .
d_call: .
v_call: TRBV29-1
j_call: TRBJ1-1
cdr3_nt: TGCAGCGCTGTTAAATCTCCCAGGGGTACTGAAGCTTTCTTT
cdr3_aa: CSAVKSPRGTEAFF

clone_size: .
d_call: TRBD1
v_call: TRBV18
j_call: TRBJ2-7
cdr3_nt: TGTGCCAGCTCACCACCCACAGGGGACCACCCCTACGAGCAGTACTTC
cdr3_aa: CASSPPTGDHPYEQYF

clone_size: .
d_call: TRBD2
v_call: TRBV5-8
j_call: TRBJ2-5
cdr3_nt: TGTGCCAGCAGCTTGGAAGACGGACTAGCGGGGCCAGAGACCCAGTACTTC
cdr3_aa: CASSLEDGLAGPETQYF

clone_size: few
d_call: TRBD2
v_call: TRBV11-2
j_call: TRBJ2-5
cdr3_nt: TGTGCCAGCAGCCACCCCCCTAGCGGGGGCCAAGAGACCCAGTACTTC
cdr3_aa: CASSHPPSGGQETQYF

clone_size: .
d_call: TRBD2
v_call: TRBV5-1
j_call: TRBJ2-2
cdr3_nt: TGCGCCAGCAGCACGGGGGGATATGACCAATGGGAGCTGTTTTTT
cdr3_aa: CASSTGGYDQWELFF

clone_size: once
d_call: .
v_call: TRBV7-8
j_call: TRBJ2-7
cdr3_nt: TGTGCCAGCAGGCCTACAGGGCTCTACGAGCAGTACTTC
cdr3_aa: CASRPTGLYEQYF

clone_size: .
d_call: TRBD2
v_call: TRBV7-3
j_call: TRBJ2-1
cdr3_nt: TGTGCCAGCAGCCCAAGTGGGGGGGTACGCAATGAGCAGTTCTTC
cdr3_aa: CASSPSGGVRNEQFF

clone_size: .
d_call: .
v_call: TRBV2
j_call: TRBJ2-5
cdr3_nt: TGTGCCAGCAGTGAAAGCGGCCCGGGGAGGGAGACCCAGTACTTC
cdr3_aa: CASSESGPGRETQYF

clone_size: .
d_call: .
v_call: TRBV2
j_call: TRBJ2-2
cdr3_nt: TGTGCCAGCTGGGCCGAGACCGGGGAGCTGTTTTTT
cdr3_aa: CASWAETGELFF

clone_size: .
d_call: TRBD1
v_call: TRBV7-2
j_call: TRBJ2-2
cdr3_nt: TGTGCCAGCATCCAGGGGGCGAACACCGGGGAGCTGTTTTTT
cdr3_aa: CASIQGANTGELFF

clone_size: .
d_call: .
v_call: TRBV6-2/TRBV6-3
j_call: TRBJ2-3
cdr3_nt: TGTGCCAGCAGTTACGGATTGACGTCAGGGGACGCAGATACGCAGTATTTT
cdr3_aa: CASSYGLTSGDADTQYF

clone_size: once
d_call: .
v_call: TRBV12-3/TRBV12-4
j_call: TRBJ1-1
cdr3_nt: TGTGCCAGCAAGCAGGCAGGGTTGGAAGCTTTCTTT
cdr3_aa: CASKQAGLEAFF

clone_size: .
d_call: .
v_call: TRBV7-8
j_call: TRBJ2-5
cdr3_nt: TGTGCCAGCAGCCGGCGGGTGCAAGAGACCCAGTACTTC
cdr3_aa: CASSRRVQETQYF

clone_size: .
d_call: .
v_call: TRBV27
j_call: TRBJ2-1
cdr3_nt: TGTGCCAGCAGCGAACGGTCTAGCGAGCAGTTCTTC
cdr3_aa: CASSERSSEQFF

clone_size: .
d_call: .
v_call: TRBV2
j_call: TRBJ1-5
cdr3_nt: TGTGCCAGCAGTGAATCGTTAGATCAGCCCCAGCATTTT
cdr3_aa: CASSESLDQPQHF

clone_size: .
d_call: TRBD1
v_call: TRBV14
j_call: TRBJ2-2
cdr3_nt: TGTGCCAGCAGCCTCCGGACAGGGGCGGGCGGGGAGCTGTTTTTT
cdr3_aa: CASSLRTGAGGELFF

clone_size: .
d_call: .
v_call: TRBV6-5
j_call: TRBJ1-6
cdr3_nt: TGTGCCAGCAGTTACTCCGGGGGACGTTATAATTCACCCCTCCACTTT
cdr3_aa: CASSYSGGRYNSPLHF

clone_size: .
d_call: .
v_call: TRBV3-1/TRBV3-2
j_call: TRBJ1-6
cdr3_nt: TGTGCCAGCAGCCAAGATACTGTCAGGGGAAATTCACCCCTCCACTTT
cdr3_aa: CASSQDTVRGNSPLHF

clone_size: .
d_call: TRBD1
v_call: TRBV29-1
j_call: TRBJ1-2
cdr3_nt: TGCAGCGTCGACGGACAGGGGGCGAATGGCTACACCTTC
cdr3_aa: CSVDGQGANGYTF

clone_size: .
d_call: .
v_call: TRBV6-4
j_call: TRBJ1-6
cdr3_nt: TGTGCCAGCAGTGCTGGGCCAGCTTTTAATTCACCCCTCCACTTT
cdr3_aa: CASSAGPAFNSPLHF

clone_size: once
d_call: .
v_call: TRBV5-1
j_call: TRBJ1-1
cdr3_nt: TGCGCCAGCAGCTTGGTGGGGGGGACCATGAACACTGAAGCTTTCTTT
cdr3_aa: CASSLVGGTMNTEAFF

clone_size: .
d_call: .
v_call: TRBV6-5
j_call: TRBJ1-1
cdr3_nt: TGTGCCAGCAGTTACGGGGGGGCCTCGAACACTGAAGCTTTCTTT
cdr3_aa: CASSYGGASNTEAFF

clone_size: .
d_call: TRBD1
v_call: TRBV11-3
j_call: TRBJ1-4
cdr3_nt: TGTGCCGGAGGAAACCGGGACAGAGGCAAAAAACTGTTTTTT
cdr3_aa: CAGGNRDRGKKLFF

clone_size: .
d_call: TRBD1
v_call: TRBV6-6
j_call: TRBJ2-7
cdr3_nt: TGTGCCAGCAGTCTCGGACAGGGGAAGGGCGAGCAGTACTTC
cdr3_aa: CASSLGQGKGEQYF

clone_size: .
d_call: .
v_call: TRBV6-5
j_call: TRBJ2-7
cdr3_nt: TGTGCCAGCAGTTACATAGGTCACAGCTCCTACGAGCAGTACTTC
cdr3_aa: CASSYIGHSSYEQYF

clone_size: .
d_call: .
v_call: TRBV5-7
j_call: TRBJ1-1
cdr3_nt: TGTGCCAGCAGGAAGGCCAGGATGAACACTGAAGCTTTCTTT
cdr3_aa: CASRKARMNTEAFF

clone_size: .
d_call: .
v_call: TRBV18
j_call: TRBJ1-6
cdr3_nt: TGTGCCAGCTCACCACTAGCAGGGACAAGGTCACCCCTCCACTTT
cdr3_aa: CASSPLAGTRSPLHF

clone_size: .
d_call: TRBD1
v_call: TRBV7-9
j_call: TRBJ2-7
cdr3_nt: TGTGCCAGCAGCGCCCTGACAGGGGGCCTGCTCCACGAGCAGTACTTC
cdr3_aa: CASSALTGGLLHEQYF